The clone carrying this T cell receptor beta chain was found many times. Its antigen is currently unknown. One end of the junction varies from germline; a read error may be responsible. The data are from a study of read filtering for tumor transcriptome and immune sequencing. Overall study: R-ISS stage counts were under 10 for I, around 17 for II, 7 for III. Whole-transcriptome libraries were prepared after DNase treatment. TCR-mapped reads were about 4.05 to 10.27 million with IR-seq versus roughly 85 to 1,400 with RNA-seq. The study, taken as a whole, reports: About four fifths of IR-seq clonotypes had one read, totaling about 3.5% of reads; RNA-seq: around 70% and 40%.

The library was built from roughly 400 ng RNA with molecular barcoded adaptors for alpha/delta and beta/gamma chains. TCRdb fed the reads into MiXCR, producing one record per CDR3 protein. The sample consists of about 35,000 distinct CDR3 sequences, roughly 13% of them appearing once. The specimen was a population of CD138-negative cells sorted from bone marrow. This clonotype was sampled from a donor aged 40 or over with multiple myeloma.

The CDR3 is CASSLDRAGGLNTEASF. The CDR3 nucleotides read TGCGCCAGCAGCTTGGACAGGGCCGGGGGCCTTAACACTGAAGCTTCCTTT. J is TRBJ1-1 and V is TRBV5-1; weak D call: TRBD1 (6 bases). CDR3 length: 17 amino acids. Germline assignment: CDR1 SGHRS and CDR2 YFSETQ.